This TCR beta chain was sequenced during a study of Ad26.COV2.S vaccination and SARS-CoV-2 variants. Study-level information: It was the COV1001 Ad26.COV2.S trial arm that included the donor. Study-level findings and limits: Greater spike-specific TCR breadth was seen in vaccine recipients than in placebo recipients. Similar non-spike TCR breadth was observed in recipients of vaccine and of placebo.

In its sample, this clone was seen a few times. Antigen specificity is unknown. Germline CDR1 and CDR2: SGHAT and FQNNGV. Trimming pared 1 base from V and 5 bases from J, leaving 21 bases between. The CDR3 has 18 residues. Treatment denoted: about 20 received Ad26.COV2.S at low or high dose, single or two shots; about 5 received placebo; per-sample allocation not given. Sampling occurred on day 63 after the first vaccine or placebo injection. Assay used: immunoSEQ multiplex PCR; TCRdb lists only in-frame clones, some missing. The sample has some 340,000 clones; about 85% are singletons. This rearrangement joins TRBV11-2 to TRBJ2-1, with D possibly TRBD2 on 6 matching bases. The TCR was taken from a person between 18 and 60 years old who received the Ad26.COV2.S COVID-19 vaccine or a placebo. The sample consisted of peripheral blood, taken in a trial of Ad26.COV2.S vaccine versus placebo. The DNA for the CDR3 is TGTGCCAGCAGCTTAGTGAGACTAGTAGGGCGGGGCAACAATGAGCAGTTCTTC. It codes for CASSLVRLVGRGNNEQFF.